This T cell receptor beta chain was found in a study of CD8+CD57+ T cells in acquired aplastic anemia. As for the study in general: Sorted cells (CD4+ and CD8+) yielded DNA amounts that averaged about 3.1 ug. Points from the study as a whole: Patients and controls had CD8+ Simpson's diversity values that were not significantly distinct.

Genomic DNA constituted the template upon which TCR beta VDJ and CDR3 profiling was performed. TCRdb processed the reads anew with MiXCR; each CDR3 protein has one entry. Of over 150,000 distinct CDR3 sequences in the sample, less than 60% were seen once. Concerning this clonotype: Its antigen is currently unknown.

In patients chosen for sequencing, flow cytometry had shown CD8+CD57+ cell expansion. There were no patients without severe acquired aplastic anemia. The CDR3 has 13 residues. Looked up from germline, CDR1 is KGHSH and CDR2 is LQKENI. V was clipped by 7 bases and J by 4 bases, with 13 bases between them. V is TRBV18 and J is TRBJ1-2; D is possibly TRBD1 (6 bases). This clonotype originated in a human donor with aplastic anemia. The source material was sorted CD4+, CD8+, or CD8+CD57+ T cells (not recorded which) from PBMCs. For the CDR3, the DNA is TGTGCCAGCTTTCCGACAGGAAGCTATGGCTACACCTTC. The encoded protein is CASFPTGSYGYTF.